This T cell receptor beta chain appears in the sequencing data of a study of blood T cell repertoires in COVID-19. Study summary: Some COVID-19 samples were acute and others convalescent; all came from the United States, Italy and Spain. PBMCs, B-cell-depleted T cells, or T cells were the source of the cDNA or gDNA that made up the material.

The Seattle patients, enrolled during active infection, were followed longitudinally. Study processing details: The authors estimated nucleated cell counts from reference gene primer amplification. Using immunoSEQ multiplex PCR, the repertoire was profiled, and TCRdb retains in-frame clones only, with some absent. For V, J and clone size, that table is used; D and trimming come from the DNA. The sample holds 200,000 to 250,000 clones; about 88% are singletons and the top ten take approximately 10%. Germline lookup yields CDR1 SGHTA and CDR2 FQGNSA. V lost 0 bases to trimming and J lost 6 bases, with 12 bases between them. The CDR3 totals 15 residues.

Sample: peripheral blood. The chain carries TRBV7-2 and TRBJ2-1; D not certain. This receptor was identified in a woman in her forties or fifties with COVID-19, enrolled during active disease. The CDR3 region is CASSLAGRGFNEQFF. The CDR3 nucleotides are TGTGCCAGCAGCTTAGCAGGAAGAGGCTTCAATGAGCAGTTCTTC.